Below are 12 T cell receptor beta chains sequenced from a single sample in a study of CD8+CD57+ T cells in acquired aplastic anemia. Genomic DNA, serving as template, underwent TCR beta VDJ and CDR3 profiling. Each CDR3 protein gets one entry after TCRdb re-called the reads with MiXCR. The table lists about 190,000 distinct CDR3 sequences, less than 65% of them singletons. The sequencing input was sorted CD4+, CD8+, or CD8+CD57+ T cells (not recorded which) from PBMCs. Source of these receptors: a human donor in good health, serving as a control.

Details on this clonotype: One end of the junction varies from germline; a read error may be responsible. The chain employs TRBV29-1 and TRBJ2-7, with 8 bases that match TRBD1. CDR1 is SQVTM and CDR2 is ANQGSEA in the germline V gene. The CDR3 loop spans 17 amino acids. The CDR3 loop is CASSLTLGQVGSYEQYF. CDR3 nucleotides: TGTGCCAGCAGCTTAACCCTGGGACAGGTCGGGTCCTACGAGCAGTACTTC.

This clonotype came up a few times. J is TRBJ1-5 and V is TRBV7-9, with 11 bases fitting TRBD1. Trimming took 0 bases from V and 11 from J; bases not matched to a gene: 12. Germline V CDR1 and CDR2: SEHNR, FQNEAQ (reference sequence). The CDR3 sequence is 17 residues long. The CDR3, as DNA: TGTGCCAGCAGCTTAGCAAGGACGGGACAGGGGGTAGAGACCCAGCATTTT. Its translation is CASSLARTGQGVETQHF.

This clonotype was seen at least ten times. This rearrangement joins TRBV15 to TRBJ1-2; unclear D gene. The V gene's germline CDR1 is LNHNV and CDR2 YYDKDF (reference sequence). The CDR3 is 15 residues long. Deletions cut 0 bases from V and 1 base from J, with 9 bases between. CDR3 region: CATSRDEGINYGYTF. CDR3 nucleotide sequence: TGTGCCACCAGCAGAGATGAGGGTATTAACTATGGCTACACCTTC.

The sample holds many counts of this clonotype. The chain couples TRBV5-1 to TRBJ1-2; TRBD1 agrees at 7 bases. The CDR3 totals 15 residues. After removal of 4 bases from V and 1 base from J, the junction contained 7 bases not matched to a gene. The germline gives CDR1 SGHRS, CDR2 YFSETQ. DNA for the CDR3: TGCGCCAGCAGCCCAGGACAGGCGATTAACTATGGCTACACCTTC. Amino acid sequence: CASSPGQAINYGYTF.

This chain connects TRBV2 to TRBJ2-2; 7 positions match TRBD1. V was clipped by 8 bases and J by 1 base; unmatched bases: 7. The CDR3 contains 15 residues. In germline, CDR1 is SNHLY, CDR2 FYNNEI. Here the CDR3 reads CASARDSMNTGELFF. The CDR3 DNA follows: TGTGCCAGCGCCCGGGACAGCATGAACACCGGGGAGCTGTTTTTT.

This clonotype occurred many times. V and J are TRBV9 and TRBJ2-7; D could derive from TRBD1 or TRBD2 (8 bases each). The CDR3 spans 17 residues. V lost 0 bases, J lost 5 bases, and 21 bases lay in between. The V gene's germline CDR1 is SGDLS and CDR2 YYNGEE. Here the CDR3 reads CASSVEAGAGGENEQYF. The CDR3 coding sequence is TGTGCCAGCAGCGTAGAAGCGGGGGCAGGGGGCGAAAACGAGCAGTACTTC.

This clonotype was recorded many times. The chain uses TRBV7-9 and TRBJ2-7, with D possibly being TRBD1 (5 bases). CDR1 is SEHNR and CDR2 is FQNEAQ in the germline V gene (reference sequence). The CDR3 consists of 14 residues. Trimming pared 3 bases from V and 7 bases from J, leaving 16 bases between. In DNA, the CDR3 is TGTGCCAGCAGCTTGTCCAGGGCTTTTGGGGAGCAGTACTTC. This codes for CASSLSRAFGEQYF.

With respect to this clonotype: This may stem from a read error, because a much larger clone lies one nucleotide away. V usage is TRBV6-2 or TRBV6-3 and J usage is TRBJ2-1; D is possibly TRBD1 (5 bases). The CDR3 runs to 13 residues. Germline CDR1 MNHEY, CDR2 SVGEGT. V lost 2 bases, J lost 8 bases, and 10 bases lay in between. CDR3 DNA: TGTGCCAGCAGTTACAAACAGGCCCATGAGCAGTTCTTC. Its translation: CASSYKQAHEQFF.

This clonotype was counted between two and nine times. V and J are TRBV7-2 and TRBJ2-7; possibly TRBD1 or TRBD2 for D (5 bases each). This CDR3 is built from 14 residues. Germline V gives CDR1 SGHTA, CDR2 FQGNSA. V was trimmed by 6 bases and J by 5 bases, leaving 17 bases between them. The CDR3 sequence is CASSLWGSLNEQYF. The CDR3 nucleotides read TGTGCCAGCAGTTTATGGGGGAGCCTCAACGAGCAGTACTTC. Using reference TRBV7-2 and TRBJ2-7 for the parts outside the CDR3, the full variable domain is GAGVSQSPSNKVTEKGKDVELRCDPISGHTALYWYRQSLGQGLEFLIYFQGNSAPDKSGLPSDRFSAERTGGSVSTLTIQRTQQEDSAVYLCASSLWGSLNEQYFGPGTRLTVT.

Comments on this clonotype: A much larger clone lies one base from this, so it may be a read error. The chain carries TRBV30 and TRBJ2-7; tentative D call: TRBD1 (6 bases). The germline V gene has CDR1 GTSNPN and CDR2 SVGIG (reference sequence). CDR3 length: 13 amino acids. The CDR3 here is CAWSGLQGYEQHF. The CDR3 DNA follows: TGTGCCTGGAGCGGTCTACAGGGCTACGAGCAGCACTTC. Full variable domain (outside the CDR3, taken from reference TRBV30 and TRBJ2-7): SQTIHQWPATLVQPVGSPLSLECTVEGTSNPNLYWYRQAAGRGLQLLFYSVGIGQISSEVPQNLSASRPQDRQFILSSKKLLLSDSGFYLCAWSGLQGYEQHFGPGTRLTVT.

The gene calls are TRBV10-3 and TRBJ2-2; TRBD2 might be the D (5 bases). The V end was cut by 5 bases, the J end by 1 base, with 20 bases between. The CDR3 has 18 amino acids. Germline V gives CDR1 ENHRY, CDR2 SYGVKD. This CDR3 is CAISYSRTPGLNTGELFF. CDR3 sequence (DNA): TGTGCCATCAGTTACTCTCGGACCCCGGGGTTGAACACCGGGGAGCTGTTTTTT.

This clonotype was picked up many times. The chain has TRBV20-1 and TRBJ2-1, with 8 bases lining up with TRBD2. CDR3 length: 13 residues. Trimming at V came to 6 bases and at J to 8 bases, leaving 9 bases not matched to a gene. Germline loops: CDR1 DFQATT, CDR2 SNEGSKA (reference sequence). The CDR3 region is CSAGGGSLDEQFF. The CDR3 nucleotides are TGCAGTGCCGGGGGGGGGAGTTTGGATGAGCAGTTCTTC.